Listed below are T cell receptor beta chains from one sample, sequenced in a study of vaccination effects on CD4 cells after COVID-19. Antigen specificity for these receptors is unknown. Measured with immunoSEQ multiplex PCR; TCRdb has only the in-frame clones, and not every one. The profile shows 50,000 or so clones, approximately 70% of them singletons. This sample comprised CD4+ T cells from PBMCs cultured without peptide, obtained before COVID-19 vaccination. These receptors were taken from a human donor who received a COVID-19 vaccine. CDR3s include the opening cysteine and the closing phenylalanine or tryptophan. A D gene is named only where the DNA matches it firmly. Clone size is shown for a subset of rows, as once, few, many or a class of expanded clone.

TRBD2	once	TRBV2	TRBJ2-5	TGTGCCAGCAGACAGGGGACTAGCGGCTCTTCCCAAGAGACCCAGTACTTC	CASRQGTSGSSQETQYF
TRBD1	.	TRBV6-6	TRBJ1-2	TGTGCCAGCAGTTCCCCGACAGGGGGCGACTATGGCTACACCTTC	CASSSPTGGDYGYTF
TRBD1	once	TRBV28	TRBJ2-3	TGTGCCAGCAGTTTCCTGCGGACAGGGCGTACGGGGGCCCTCACAGATACGCAGTATTTT	CASSFLRTGRTGALTDTQYF
TRBD1	few	TRBV7-9	TRBJ1-2	TGTGCCAGCAGCGCCGGGTGGGGGCAGGGGGTTGATGGCTACACCTTC	CASSAGWGQGVDGYTF
.	.	TRBV5-4	TRBJ2-4	TGTGCCAGCAGCTCGGGGACGGAACTAGCCAAAAACATTCAGTACTTC	CASSSGTELAKNIQYF
.	few	TRBV30	TRBJ1-5	TGTGCCTGGAGTGTTCAGGAGCTCGGGCCCCAGCATTTT	CAWSVQELGPQHF
.	once	TRBV20-1	TRBJ2-1	TGCAGTGCTAGTACTCCTCTGGGAGGAACCTACAATGAGCAGTTCTTC	CSASTPLGGTYNEQFF
TRBD1	few	TRBV2	TRBJ1-5	TGTGCCAGCAGTCCCGGGCTCCACAGGGGTGGCAATCAGCCCCAGCATTTT	CASSPGLHRGGNQPQHF
TRBD2	few	TRBV4-2	TRBJ2-7	TGTGCCAGCAGCCGAGATCCTAGCGGGGGTGAGCAGTACTTC	CASSRDPSGGEQYF
.	.	TRBV5-1	TRBJ2-5	TGCGCCAGCAGCTTACAGCGACCATTCCAAGAGACCCAGTACTTC	CASSLQRPFQETQYF
.	few	TRBV7-2	TRBJ1-5	TGTGCCAGCAGCTTAGGGGTGCGGGGGTGGCAGCCCCAGCATTTT	CASSLGVRGWQPQHF
.	.	TRBV28	TRBJ2-7	TGTGCCAGCAGTTTATTCCTGGAATCCTTGGGCCTCTACTACGAGCAGTACTTC	CASSLFLESLGLYYEQYF
.	few	TRBV6-2/TRBV6-3	TRBJ2-3	TGTGCCAGCAGTTACGAGAGTGGTACTACGCAGTATTTT	CASSYESGTTQYF
.	.	TRBV7-9	TRBJ2-4	TGTGCCAGCAGCCCCATCGGGGTAGCCAAAAACATTCAGTACTTC	CASSPIGVAKNIQYF
.	once	TRBV5-1	TRBJ1-1	TGCGCCAGCAGCCCGTCAGGGGTGAGGGGAACTGAAGCTTTCTTT	CASSPSGVRGTEAFF
TRBD1	.	TRBV29-1	TRBJ1-5	TGCAGCGTTTCCTCCGGGACAGGGAGAAATCAGCCCCAGCATTTT	CSVSSGTGRNQPQHF
TRBD1	.	TRBV7-7	TRBJ1-5	TGTGCTAGCACCTCCGGGACAGGCTTTCGGAAGCCCCAGCATTTT	CASTSGTGFRKPQHF
.	.	TRBV9	TRBJ1-1	TGTGCCAGCAGCGCGCTCTGGGGGGGAACTAACACTGAAGCTTTCTTT	CASSALWGGTNTEAFF
.	.	TRBV4-1	TRBJ1-2	TGCGCCAGCAGCCAAGATTCGCGGTGGATGGCCGACACCTTC	CASSQDSRWMADTF
.	.	TRBV4-3	TRBJ2-5	TGCGCCAGCAGCCACCGTTTAGGTCCCCAAGAGACCCAGTACTTC	CASSHRLGPQETQYF
.	.	TRBV3-1/TRBV3-2	TRBJ2-7	TGTGCCAGCAGCCAAGTGGCTAGTAACGAGCAGTACTTC	CASSQVASNEQYF
TRBD2	.	TRBV6-2/TRBV6-3	TRBJ2-1	TGTGCCAGCAGTTACTCGAGAGCTAGCGGGGGGCAACGGAATGAGCAGTTCTTC	CASSYSRASGGQRNEQFF
.	.	TRBV7-3	TRBJ2-3	TGTGCCAGCAGCTTATATGGGGGCCCAGATACGCAGTATTTT	CASSLYGGPDTQYF
TRBD1	.	TRBV18	TRBJ2-3	TGTGCCAGCTCACCAATCAGGGGGCAGGGAGATACGCAGTATTTT	CASSPIRGQGDTQYF
TRBD1	.	TRBV5-4	TRBJ2-1	TGTGCCAGCAGCTTTTACAGGGGGCAAATAATAAATGAGCAGTTCTTC	CASSFYRGQIINEQFF
TRBD1	.	TRBV5-6	TRBJ1-2	TGTGCCAGCAGCGTTCCGGGACAGGGGGCCTATGGCTACACCTTC	CASSVPGQGAYGYTF
.	once	TRBV19	TRBJ1-3	TGTGCCAGTGGACGGGACTACTCTGGAAACACCATATATTTT	CASGRDYSGNTIYF
.	.	TRBV28	TRBJ2-1	TGTGCCAGCAGTTTGCGGGGGCTGGCGTACGATGAGCAGTTCTTC	CASSLRGLAYDEQFF
.	few	TRBV6-5	TRBJ1-5	TGTGCCAGCAGTTACTCGTCAACAGGGAGAGGTCAGCCCCAGCATTTT	CASSYSSTGRGQPQHF
.	.	TRBV19	TRBJ2-3	TGTGCCAGTAGTATAGAGGCTTCAGCTGATACGCAGTATTTT	CASSIEASADTQYF
TRBD2	.	TRBV14	TRBJ2-1	TGTGCCAGCAGCCAAGATCGCGGGAGGGCTGGGCAGTTCTTC	CASSQDRGRAGQFF